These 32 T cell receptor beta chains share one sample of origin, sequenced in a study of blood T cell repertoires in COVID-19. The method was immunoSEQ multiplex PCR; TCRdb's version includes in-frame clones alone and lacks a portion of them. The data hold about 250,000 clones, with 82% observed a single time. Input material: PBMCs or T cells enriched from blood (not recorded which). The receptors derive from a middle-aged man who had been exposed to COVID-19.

The CDR3 DNA follows: TGCGCCAGCAGCTTAGGGGGCGGCGAGGCTGAAGCTTTCTTT. This encodes CASSLGGGEAEAFF. The rearrangement links TRBV5-1 to TRBJ1-1, with 7 bases that match TRBD1. J lost 6 bases, V lost 2 bases, and 7 bases had no gene match. This CDR3 has 14 residues. Per germline, CDR1 SGHRS and CDR2 YFSETQ. Drawing the rest from reference TRBV5-1 and TRBJ1-1, the complete variable domain is KAGVTQTPRYLIKTRGQQVTLSCSPISGHRSVSWYQQTPGQGLQFLFEYFSETQRNKGNFPGRFSGRQFSNSRSEMNVSTLELGDSALYLCASSLGGGEAEAFFGQGTRLTVV.

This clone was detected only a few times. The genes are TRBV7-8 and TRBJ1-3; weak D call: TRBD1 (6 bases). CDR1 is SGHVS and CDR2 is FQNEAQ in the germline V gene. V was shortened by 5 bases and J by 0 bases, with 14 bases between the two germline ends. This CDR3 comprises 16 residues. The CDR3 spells CASSPGDTGSGNTIYF. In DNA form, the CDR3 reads TGTGCCAGCAGCCCCGGGGACACCGGCTCTGGAAACACCATATATTTT. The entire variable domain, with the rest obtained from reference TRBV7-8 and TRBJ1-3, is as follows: GAGVSQSPRYKVAKRGQDVALRCDPISGHVSLFWYQQALGQGPEFLTYFQNEAQLDKSGLPSDRFFAERPEGSVSTLKIQRTQQEDSAVYLCASSPGDTGSGNTIYFGEGSWLTVV.

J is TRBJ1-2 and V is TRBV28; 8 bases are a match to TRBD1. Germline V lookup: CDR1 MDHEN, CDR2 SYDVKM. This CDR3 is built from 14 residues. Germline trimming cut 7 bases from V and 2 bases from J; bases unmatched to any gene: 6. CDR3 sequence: CASIRQGLNYGYTF. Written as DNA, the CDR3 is TGTGCCAGCATAAGACAGGGGTTAAACTATGGCTACACCTTC.

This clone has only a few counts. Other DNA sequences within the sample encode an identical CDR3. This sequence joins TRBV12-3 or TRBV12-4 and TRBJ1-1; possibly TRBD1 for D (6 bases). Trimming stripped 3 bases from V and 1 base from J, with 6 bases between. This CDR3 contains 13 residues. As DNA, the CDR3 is TGTGCCAGCAGTTTGACAGGGAACACTGAAGCTTTCTTT. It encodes CASSLTGNTEAFF.

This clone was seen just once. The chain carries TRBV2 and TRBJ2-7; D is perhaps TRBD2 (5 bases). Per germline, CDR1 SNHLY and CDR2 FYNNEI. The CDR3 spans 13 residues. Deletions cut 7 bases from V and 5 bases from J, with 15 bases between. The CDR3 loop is CASKVGDENEQYF. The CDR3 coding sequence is TGTGCCAGCAAGGTGGGAGATGAAAACGAGCAGTACTTC.

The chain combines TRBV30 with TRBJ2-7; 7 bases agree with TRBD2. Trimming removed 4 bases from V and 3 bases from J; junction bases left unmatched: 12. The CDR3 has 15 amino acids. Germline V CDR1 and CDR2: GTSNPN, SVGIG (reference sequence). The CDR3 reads CAWTPPAGAYYEQYF. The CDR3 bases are TGTGCCTGGACCCCCCCCGCGGGAGCCTACTACGAGCAGTACTTC.

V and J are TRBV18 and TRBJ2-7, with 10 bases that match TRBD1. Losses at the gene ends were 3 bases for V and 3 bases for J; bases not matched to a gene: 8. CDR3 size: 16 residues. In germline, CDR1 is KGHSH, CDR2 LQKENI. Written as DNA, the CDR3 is TGTGCCAGCTCACCGACCGGAGGGACAGGGGTCTACGAGCAGTACTTC. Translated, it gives CASSPTGGTGVYEQYF.

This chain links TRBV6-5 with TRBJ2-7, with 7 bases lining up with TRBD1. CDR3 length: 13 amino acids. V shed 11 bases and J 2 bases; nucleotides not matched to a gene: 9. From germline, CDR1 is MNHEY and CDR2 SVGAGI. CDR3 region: CAAGTAYTYEQYF. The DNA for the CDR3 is TGTGCCGCAGGGACAGCCTACACCTACGAGCAGTACTTC.

CDR3 sequence: CASSYNSYNEQFF. DNA for the CDR3: TGTGCCAGCAGTTACAACAGCTACAATGAGCAGTTCTTC. V usage is TRBV27 and J usage is TRBJ2-1; D is ambiguous. The germline V gene encodes CDR1 MNHEY and CDR2 SMNVEV (reference sequence). The CDR3 is made up of 13 amino acids. The ends were cut back, 4 bases at V and 3 bases at J, with 7 bases in the middle.

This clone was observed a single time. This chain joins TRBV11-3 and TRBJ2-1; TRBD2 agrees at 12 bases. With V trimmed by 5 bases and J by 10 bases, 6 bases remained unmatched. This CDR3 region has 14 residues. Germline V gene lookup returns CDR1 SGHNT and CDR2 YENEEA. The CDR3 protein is CASSPTSGSGEQFF. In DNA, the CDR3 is TGTGCCAGCAGCCCGACTAGCGGGAGTGGCGAGCAGTTCTTC.

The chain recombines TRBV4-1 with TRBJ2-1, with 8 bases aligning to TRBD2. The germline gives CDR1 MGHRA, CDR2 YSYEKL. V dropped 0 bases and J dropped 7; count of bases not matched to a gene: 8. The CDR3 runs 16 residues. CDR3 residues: CASSQDTAGVTNEQFF. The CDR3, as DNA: TGCGCCAGCAGCCAAGATACAGCGGGGGTAACAAATGAGCAGTTCTTC.

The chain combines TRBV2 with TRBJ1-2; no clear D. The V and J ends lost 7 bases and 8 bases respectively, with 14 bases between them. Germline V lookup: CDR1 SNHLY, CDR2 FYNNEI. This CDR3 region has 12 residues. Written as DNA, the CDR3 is TGTGCCAGCACGAGGGCTCGTGTAGGCTACACCTTC. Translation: CASTRARVGYTF.

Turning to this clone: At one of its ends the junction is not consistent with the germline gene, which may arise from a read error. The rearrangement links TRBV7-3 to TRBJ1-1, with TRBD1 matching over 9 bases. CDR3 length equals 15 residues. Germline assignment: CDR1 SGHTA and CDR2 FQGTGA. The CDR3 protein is CASSLTGGARTEAFF. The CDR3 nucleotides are TGTGCCAGCAGCCTAACAGGGGGCGCCCGGACTGAAGCTTTCTTT. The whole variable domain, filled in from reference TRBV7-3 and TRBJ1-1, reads GAGVSQTPSNKVTEKGKYVELRCDPISGHTALYWYRQSLGQGPEFLIYFQGTGAADDSGLPNDRFFAVRPEGSVSTLKIQRTERGDSAVYLCASSLTGGARTEAFFGQGTRLTVV.

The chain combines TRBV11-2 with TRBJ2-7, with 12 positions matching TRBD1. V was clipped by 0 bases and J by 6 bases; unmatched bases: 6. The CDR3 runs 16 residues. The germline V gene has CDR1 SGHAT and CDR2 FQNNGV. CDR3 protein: CASSLDGWGQGAEQYF. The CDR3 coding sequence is TGTGCCAGCAGCTTAGATGGATGGGGACAGGGGGCCGAGCAGTACTTC. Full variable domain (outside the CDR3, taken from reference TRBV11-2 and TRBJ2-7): EAGVAQSPRYKIIEKRQSVAFWCNPISGHATLYWYQQILGQGPKLLIQFQNNGVVDDSQLPKDRFSAERLKGVDSTLKIQPAKLEDSAVYLCASSLDGWGQGAEQYFGPGTRLTVT.

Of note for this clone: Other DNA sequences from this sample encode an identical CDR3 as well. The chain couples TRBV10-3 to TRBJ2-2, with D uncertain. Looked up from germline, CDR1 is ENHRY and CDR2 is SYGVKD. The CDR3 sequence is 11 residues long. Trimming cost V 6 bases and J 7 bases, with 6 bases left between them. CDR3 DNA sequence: TGTGCCATCAGCCCGGGCGGGGAGCTGTTTTTT. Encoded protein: CAISPGGELFF.

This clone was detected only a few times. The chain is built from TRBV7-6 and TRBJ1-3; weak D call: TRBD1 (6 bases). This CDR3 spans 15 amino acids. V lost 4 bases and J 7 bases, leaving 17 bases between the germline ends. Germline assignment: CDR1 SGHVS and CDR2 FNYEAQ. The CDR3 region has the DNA TGTGCCAGCAGCTCGGACCCAGGGGTCAGGAACACCATATATTTT. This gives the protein CASSSDPGVRNTIYF.

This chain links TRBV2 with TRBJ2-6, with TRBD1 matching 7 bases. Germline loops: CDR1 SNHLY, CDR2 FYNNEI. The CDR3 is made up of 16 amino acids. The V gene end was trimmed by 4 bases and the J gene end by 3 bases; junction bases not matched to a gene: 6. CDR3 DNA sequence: TGTGCCAGCAGTGGGGACAGCCTTCGTGGGGCCAACGTCCTGACTTTC. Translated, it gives CASSGDSLRGANVLTF.

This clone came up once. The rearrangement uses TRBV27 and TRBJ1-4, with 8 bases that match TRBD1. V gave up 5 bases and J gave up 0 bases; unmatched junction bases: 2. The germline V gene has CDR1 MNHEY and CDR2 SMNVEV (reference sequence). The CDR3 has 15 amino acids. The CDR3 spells CASSLQGATNEKLFF. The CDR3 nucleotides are TGTGCCAGCAGTCTACAGGGGGCAACTAATGAAAAACTGTTTTTT.

The CDR3 coding sequence is TGTGCCAGCAGTGAAGACAGAAACTATGGCTACACCTTC. It codes for CASSEDRNYGYTF. This sequence joins TRBV27 and TRBJ1-2; D may be TRBD1 (5 bases). This CDR3 has 13 residues. The V gene's germline CDR1 is MNHEY and CDR2 SMNVEV (reference sequence). V gave up 5 bases and J gave up 2 bases, with 9 bases separating them.

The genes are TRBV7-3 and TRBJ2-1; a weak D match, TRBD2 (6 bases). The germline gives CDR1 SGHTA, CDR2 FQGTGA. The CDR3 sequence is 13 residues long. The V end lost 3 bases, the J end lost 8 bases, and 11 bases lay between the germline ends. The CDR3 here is CASSFGGLDEQFF. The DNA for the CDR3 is TGTGCCAGCAGCTTTGGAGGGTTGGATGAGCAGTTCTTC.

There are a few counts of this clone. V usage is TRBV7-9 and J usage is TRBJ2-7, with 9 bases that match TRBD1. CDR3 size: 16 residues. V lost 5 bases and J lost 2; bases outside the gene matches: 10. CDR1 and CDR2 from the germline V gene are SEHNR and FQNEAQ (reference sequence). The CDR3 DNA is TGTGCCAGCAGCCCAGTATTTAGGACAGGGGCCTACGAGCAGTACTTC. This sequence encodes CASSPVFRTGAYEQYF.

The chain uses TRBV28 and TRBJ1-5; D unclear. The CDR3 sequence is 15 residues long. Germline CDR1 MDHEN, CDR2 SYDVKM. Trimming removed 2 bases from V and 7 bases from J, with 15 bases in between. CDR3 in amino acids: CASSLLAGFGQPQHF. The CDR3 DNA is TGTGCCAGCAGTTTACTTGCGGGGTTCGGGCAGCCCCAGCATTTT.

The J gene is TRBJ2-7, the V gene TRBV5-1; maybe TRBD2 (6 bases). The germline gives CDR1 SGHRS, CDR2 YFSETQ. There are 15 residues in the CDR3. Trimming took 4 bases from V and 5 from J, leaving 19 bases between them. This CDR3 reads CASSTLVEGRDEQYF. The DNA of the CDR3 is TGCGCCAGCAGCACCTTGGTGGAGGGCCGCGACGAGCAGTACTTC.

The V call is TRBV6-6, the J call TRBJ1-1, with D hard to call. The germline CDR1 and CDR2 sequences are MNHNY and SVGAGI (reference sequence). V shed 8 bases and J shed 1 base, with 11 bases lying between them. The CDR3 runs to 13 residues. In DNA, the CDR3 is TGTGCCAGCGAGGGATACGGGAACACTGAAGCTTTCTTT. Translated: CASEGYGNTEAFF.

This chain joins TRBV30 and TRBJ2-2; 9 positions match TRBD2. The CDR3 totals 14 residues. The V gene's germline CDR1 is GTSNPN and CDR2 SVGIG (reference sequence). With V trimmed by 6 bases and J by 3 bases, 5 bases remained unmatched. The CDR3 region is CACLSGRDTGELFF. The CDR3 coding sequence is TGTGCCTGTCTTAGCGGGAGAGACACCGGGGAGCTGTTTTTT.

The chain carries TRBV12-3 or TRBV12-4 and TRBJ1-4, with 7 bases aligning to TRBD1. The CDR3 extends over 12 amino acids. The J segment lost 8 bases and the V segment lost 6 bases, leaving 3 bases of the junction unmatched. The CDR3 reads CASRMGQEKLFF. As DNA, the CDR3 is TGTGCCAGCAGGATGGGACAGGAAAAACTGTTTTTT.

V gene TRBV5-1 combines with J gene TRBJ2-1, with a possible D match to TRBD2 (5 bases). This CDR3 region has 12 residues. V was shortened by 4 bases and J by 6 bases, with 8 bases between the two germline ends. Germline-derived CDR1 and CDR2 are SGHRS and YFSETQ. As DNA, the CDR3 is TGCGCCAGCAGCGATACTAGCAATGAGCAGTTCTTC. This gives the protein CASSDTSNEQFF.

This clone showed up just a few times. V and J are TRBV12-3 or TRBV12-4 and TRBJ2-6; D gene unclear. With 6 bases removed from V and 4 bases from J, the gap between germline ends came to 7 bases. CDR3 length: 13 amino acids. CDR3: CASSQWGANVLTF. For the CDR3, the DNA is TGTGCCAGCAGCCAGTGGGGGGCCAACGTCCTGACTTTC.

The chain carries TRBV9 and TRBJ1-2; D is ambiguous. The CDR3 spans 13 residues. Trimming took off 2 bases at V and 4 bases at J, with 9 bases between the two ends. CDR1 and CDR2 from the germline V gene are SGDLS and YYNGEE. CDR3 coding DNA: TGTGCCAGCAGCGTTTCGGGATCCTATGGCTACACCTTC. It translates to CASSVSGSYGYTF.

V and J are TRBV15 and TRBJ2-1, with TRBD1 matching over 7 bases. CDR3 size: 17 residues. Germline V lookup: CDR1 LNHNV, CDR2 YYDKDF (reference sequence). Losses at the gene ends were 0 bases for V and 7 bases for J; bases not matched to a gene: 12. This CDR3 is CATSRDRTQGVSNEQFF. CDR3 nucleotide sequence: TGTGCCACCAGCAGAGATCGCACTCAGGGGGTCTCAAATGAGCAGTTCTTC.

For the CDR3, the DNA is TGTGCCAGCCGCCCGGGGCAGGGGCCGCCTACGGAGGCTTTCTTT. Its translation: CASRPGQGPPTEAFF. V and J are TRBV4-2 and TRBJ1-1; TRBD1 might be the D (6 bases). The germline V and J ends were trimmed by 8 bases and 11 bases, with 27 bases remaining between them. Germline V gene sequence: CDR1 LGHNA, CDR2 YNFKEQ. The CDR3 is 15 amino acids.

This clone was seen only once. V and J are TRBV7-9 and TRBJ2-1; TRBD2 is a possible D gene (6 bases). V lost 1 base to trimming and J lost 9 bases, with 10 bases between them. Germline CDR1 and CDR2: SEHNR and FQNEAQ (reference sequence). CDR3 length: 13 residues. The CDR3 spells CASSLGAGFEQFF. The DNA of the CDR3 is TGTGCCAGCAGCTTAGGGGCGGGATTTGAGCAGTTCTTC.